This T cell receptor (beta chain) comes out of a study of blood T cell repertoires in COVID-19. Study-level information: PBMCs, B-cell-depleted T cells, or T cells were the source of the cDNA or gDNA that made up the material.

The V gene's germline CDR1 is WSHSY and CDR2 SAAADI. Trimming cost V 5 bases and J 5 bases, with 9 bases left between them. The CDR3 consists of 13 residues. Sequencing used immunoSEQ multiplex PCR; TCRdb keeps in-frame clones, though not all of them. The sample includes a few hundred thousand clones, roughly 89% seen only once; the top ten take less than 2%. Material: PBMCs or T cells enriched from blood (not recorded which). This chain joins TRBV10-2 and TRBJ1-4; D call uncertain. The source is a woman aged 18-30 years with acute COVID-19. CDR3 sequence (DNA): TGCGCCAGCAGTTGGTCTACCAATGAAAAACTGTTTTTT. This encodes CASSWSTNEKLFF.